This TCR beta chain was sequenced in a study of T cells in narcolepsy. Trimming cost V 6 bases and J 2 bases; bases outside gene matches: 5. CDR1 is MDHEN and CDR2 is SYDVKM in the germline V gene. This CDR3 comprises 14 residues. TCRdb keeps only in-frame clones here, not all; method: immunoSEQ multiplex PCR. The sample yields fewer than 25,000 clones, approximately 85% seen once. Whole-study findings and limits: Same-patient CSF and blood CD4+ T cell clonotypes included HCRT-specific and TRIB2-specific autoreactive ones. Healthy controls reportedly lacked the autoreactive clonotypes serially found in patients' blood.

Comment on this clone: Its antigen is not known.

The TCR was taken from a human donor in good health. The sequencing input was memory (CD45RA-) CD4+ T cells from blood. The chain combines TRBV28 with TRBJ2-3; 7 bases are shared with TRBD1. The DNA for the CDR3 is TGTGCCAGCAGCTCGGGACAGAACACAGATACGCAGTATTTT. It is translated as CASSSGQNTDTQYF.